This passage covers 18 T cell receptor beta chains from one sample sequenced in a study of blood T cells in healthy people across ages. A second PCR of roughly 7 to 11 cycles used a sample-barcoded 5' primer and a J-beta primer mix. One entry per CDR3 protein results from TCRdb running MiXCR on the 5' RACE reads. The sample yields 1.5 million to 2 million distinct CDR3 sequences, approximately 30% seen once. The sample consisted of blood. All receptors come from a woman aged 30 to 39 in good health.

This clonotype was picked up many times. The chain is built from TRBV6-4 and TRBJ2-1; weak D call: TRBD1 (5 bases). The CDR3 contains 14 residues. CDR1 is MRHNA, CDR2 SNTAGT, per germline. The V end was cut by 6 bases, the J end by 5 bases, with 14 bases between. The CDR3 nucleotides read TGTGCCAGCAGACAGGTAGCAAATGACAATGAGCAGTTCTTC. Residues: CASRQVANDNEQFF.

On this clonotype itself: The junction shows a germline mismatch at one end, possibly a read error. The J gene is TRBJ1-1, the V gene TRBV29-1; D possibly corresponds to TRBD1 (5 bases). CDR1 SQVTM and CDR2 ANQGSEA come from the germline V gene. This CDR3 contains 13 residues. The CDR3 sequence: CIVGPAGGTEAFF. CDR3 nucleotide sequence: TGCATCGTTGGGCCCGCCGGGGGCACTGAAGCTTTCTTT.

This clonotype was seen ten or more times. The genes are TRBV27 and TRBJ2-1; D perhaps matches TRBD2 (6 bases). Germline CDR1 MNHEY, CDR2 SMNVEV (reference sequence). CDR3 length equals 14 residues. V lost 6 bases to trimming and J lost 3 bases, with 12 bases between them. The CDR3 DNA reads as TGTGCCAGCAGGGAGGGGAGGCTCTACAATGAGCAGTTCTTC. This translates into CASREGRLYNEQFF.

The V and J genes are TRBV19 and TRBJ1-5; no reliable D call. The V and J ends lost 0 bases and 8 bases respectively, with 5 bases between them. There are 12 residues in the CDR3. Germline assignment: CDR1 LNHDA and CDR2 SQIVND (reference sequence). The CDR3 loop is CASSIDREPQHF. CDR3 nucleotides: TGTGCCAGTAGTATAGATCGTGAGCCCCAGCATTTT.

This clonotype occurred a few times. The chain couples TRBV5-1 to TRBJ2-3, with D uncertain. CDR3 length: 14 residues. V lost 4 bases and J 0 bases, leaving 9 bases between the germline ends. Germline CDR1 and CDR2: SGHRS and YFSETQ. Here the CDR3 reads CASSPEPSTDTQYF. CDR3 in DNA: TGCGCCAGCAGCCCCGAGCCCAGCACAGATACGCAGTATTTT. Filled out from reference TRBV5-1 and TRBJ2-3, the complete variable domain reads KAGVTQTPRYLIKTRGQQVTLSCSPISGHRSVSWYQQTPGQGLQFLFEYFSETQRNKGNFPGRFSGRQFSNSRSEMNVSTLELGDSALYLCASSPEPSTDTQYFGPGTRLTVL.

The gene calls are TRBV5-1 and TRBJ2-1; D is possibly TRBD1 or TRBD2 (5 bases each). CDR1 and CDR2 (germline): SGHRS, YFSETQ. V was pared by 8 bases and J by 0 bases, with 21 bases between. The CDR3 consists of 17 residues. CDR3 nucleotides: TGCGCCAGTACTATTAACCGGGACCCGGGCTCCTACAATGAGCAGTTCTTC. Protein: CASTINRDPGSYNEQFF.

The chain recombines TRBV3-1 with TRBJ1-2; D is perhaps TRBD1 (5 bases). CDR1 LGHDT and CDR2 YNNKEL come from the germline V gene (reference sequence). The CDR3 totals 16 residues. V gave up 0 bases and J gave up 2 bases, with 13 bases separating them. CDR3 nucleotide sequence: TGTGCCAGCAGCCAAGATTTGTCGGCAGGGAACTATGGCTACACCTTC. It translates to CASSQDLSAGNYGYTF.

This clonotype was picked up one time. The rearrangement uses TRBV4-3 and TRBJ2-1, with D possibly TRBD2 on 5 matching bases. This CDR3 region has 15 residues. Between the trimmed V and J ends, which lost 0 bases and 4 bases, there was a span of 10 bases. The germline gives CDR1 LGHNA, CDR2 YSLEER. CDR3 amino acids: CASSQEVQRYNEQFF. The CDR3 DNA reads TGCGCCAGCAGCCAAGAGGTACAGCGGTACAATGAGCAGTTCTTC.

This clonotype was counted between two and nine times. This chain links TRBV15 with TRBJ1-2; D is ambiguous. Germline CDR1 and CDR2: LNHNV and YYDKDF (reference sequence). This CDR3 spans 11 amino acids. Trimming shortened V by 1 base and J by 8 bases, and 5 bases separated the two germline ends. The CDR3 region has the DNA TGTGCCACCAGCAGAGGAGCCGGCTACACCTTC. Protein: CATSRGAGYTF.

This clonotype was counted many times. The chain combines TRBV6-5 with TRBJ1-2; no clear D gene. Trimming left V 5 bases short and J 5 bases short, with 12 bases between. CDR1 MNHEY and CDR2 SVGAGI come from the germline V gene. This CDR3 region has 13 residues. For the CDR3, the DNA is TGTGCCAGCAGTCCGACGCCGGAGTATGGCTACACCTTC. Its protein product is CASSPTPEYGYTF.

In this sample, this clonotype turned up a few times. The chain uses TRBV6-1 and TRBJ1-5; 7 bases fit TRBD1. With V trimmed by 1 base and J by 4 bases, 4 bases remained unmatched. Germline values: CDR1 MNHNS, CDR2 SASEGT. This CDR3 comprises 15 residues. CDR3 DNA sequence: TGTGCCAGCAGTGAAGGGGCAGGGGGGAATCAGCCCCAGCATTTT. Protein: CASSEGAGGNQPQHF.

The chain links TRBV20-1 to TRBJ2-5; 8 bases agree with TRBD2. Germline assignment: CDR1 DFQATT and CDR2 SNEGSKA (reference sequence). The V and J ends lost 0 bases and 4 bases, in that order; junction bases with no gene match: 13. This CDR3 comprises 17 residues. The DNA for the CDR3 is TGCAGTGCTAGAGATCTGACCCGGGCAGCGGGAGTAGAGACCCAGTACTTC. Translation: CSARDLTRAAGVETQYF.

For this clonotype: Germline is not matched at one junction end, which may reflect a read error. The chain uses TRBV12-3 or TRBV12-4 and TRBJ2-7; no clear D gene. The CDR3 covers 12 residues. CDR3 DNA: TGTGCCGGCAGTTTAGGCAGCTACGAGCAGTACTTC. Its translation is CAGSLGSYEQYF.

As concerns this clonotype: A single base separates this from a much larger clone, so it may be a read error. CDR3 protein: CASAPQGLGANVLTF. For the CDR3, the DNA is TGTGCTAGTGCCCCGCAGGGGTTGGGGGCCAACGTCCTGACTTTC. The rearrangement links TRBV12-5 to TRBJ2-6; tentative D call: TRBD1 (6 bases). V was cut by 7 bases and J by 4 bases, with 14 bases left in between. This CDR3 has 15 residues. Germline V gives CDR1 LGHNT, CDR2 FRNRAP.

As to this clonotype: This clone may be a read error of a much larger clone one base away. V usage is TRBV7-2 and J usage is TRBJ1-5; the D gene is possibly TRBD1 (6 bases). CDR1 and CDR2 (germline): SGHTA, FQGNSA. Trimming shortened V by 8 bases and J by 3 bases, and 17 bases separated the two germline ends. The CDR3 runs 15 residues. As DNA, the CDR3 is TGTGCCAGCGGAGGGGGTGGACGAAACAATCAGCCCCAGCATTTT. It translates to CASGGGGRNNQPQHF.

With regard to this clonotype: A junction boundary mismatches the germline segment, possibly from a read error. This chain joins TRBV7-3 and TRBJ1-1; 11 bases are a match to TRBD1. The length of the CDR3 is 16 residues. Germline V gives CDR1 SGHTA, CDR2 FQGTGA. This CDR3 is CAGSLGTGGLRSEAFF. As DNA, the CDR3 is TGTGCCGGCAGCCTGGGGACAGGGGGATTACGGAGTGAAGCTTTCTTT.

A word on this clonotype: A read error may account for a junction end that differs from germline. The gene calls are TRBV6-5 and TRBJ2-7; the D call may be TRBD1 or TRBD2 (5 bases each). Germline loops: CDR1 MNHEY, CDR2 SVGAGI. The CDR3 loop spans 15 amino acids. The DNA of the CDR3 is TGTGCCGGCAGTTACCCGGGGCTGGGTCGCTACGAGCAGTACTTC. Protein sequence: CAGSYPGLGRYEQYF.

This clonotype was seen many times. The chain recombines TRBV4-1 with TRBJ2-5, with 13 bases fitting TRBD2. V dropped 1 base and J dropped 1; count of bases not matched to a gene: 3. Germline lookup yields CDR1 MGHRA and CDR2 YSYEKL. This CDR3 is 17 amino acids long. The CDR3, as DNA: TGCGCCAGCAGCCAAGCGGGACTAGCGGGGTTCCAAGAGACCCAGTACTTC. Its protein product is CASSQAGLAGFQETQYF.